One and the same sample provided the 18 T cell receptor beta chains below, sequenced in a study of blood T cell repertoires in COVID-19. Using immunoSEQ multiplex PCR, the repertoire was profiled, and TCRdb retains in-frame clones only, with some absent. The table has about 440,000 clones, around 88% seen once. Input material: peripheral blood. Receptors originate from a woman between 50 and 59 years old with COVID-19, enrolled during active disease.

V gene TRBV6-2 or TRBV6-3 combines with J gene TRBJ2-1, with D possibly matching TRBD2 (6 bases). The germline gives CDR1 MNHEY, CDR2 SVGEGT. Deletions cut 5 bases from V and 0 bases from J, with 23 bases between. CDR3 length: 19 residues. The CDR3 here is CASSHPLIERVSSYNEQFF. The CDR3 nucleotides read TGTGCCAGCAGTCACCCTCTAATAGAGCGGGTGAGCTCCTACAATGAGCAGTTCTTC.

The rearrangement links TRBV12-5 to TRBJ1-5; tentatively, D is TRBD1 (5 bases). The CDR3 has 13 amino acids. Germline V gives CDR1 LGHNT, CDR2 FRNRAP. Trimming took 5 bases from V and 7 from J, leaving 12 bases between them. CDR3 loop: CASGPGGSQPQHF. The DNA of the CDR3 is TGTGCTAGTGGTCCGGGGGGGTCCCAGCCCCAGCATTTT.

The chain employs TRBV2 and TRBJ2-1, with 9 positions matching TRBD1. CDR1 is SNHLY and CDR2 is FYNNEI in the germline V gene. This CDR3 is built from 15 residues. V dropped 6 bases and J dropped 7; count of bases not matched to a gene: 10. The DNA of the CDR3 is TGTGCCAGCAGGAATTCCGGGACAGGGAGGAATGAGCAGTTCTTC. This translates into CASRNSGTGRNEQFF.

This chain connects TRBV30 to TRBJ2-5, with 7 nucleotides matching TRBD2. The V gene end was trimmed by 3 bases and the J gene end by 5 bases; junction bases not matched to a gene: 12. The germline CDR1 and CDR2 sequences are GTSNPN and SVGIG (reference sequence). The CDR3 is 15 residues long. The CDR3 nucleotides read TGTGCCTGGAGCCGAACTAGCGCCCCAGGCGAGACCCAGTACTTC. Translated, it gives CAWSRTSAPGETQYF.

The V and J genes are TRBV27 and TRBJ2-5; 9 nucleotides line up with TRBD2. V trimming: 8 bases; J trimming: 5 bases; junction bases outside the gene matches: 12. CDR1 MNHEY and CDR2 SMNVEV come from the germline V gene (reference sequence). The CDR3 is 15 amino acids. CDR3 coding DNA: TGTGCCAGCTCGTCGGGCGGGGGGGCCACTGAGACCCAGTACTTC. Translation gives CASSSGGGATETQYF.

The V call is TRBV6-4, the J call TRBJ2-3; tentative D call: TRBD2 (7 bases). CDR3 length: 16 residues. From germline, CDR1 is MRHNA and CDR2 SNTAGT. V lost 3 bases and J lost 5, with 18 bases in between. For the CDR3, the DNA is TGTGCCAGCAGTGAGGGGGGGGGCCTTGGGAAAGATACGCAGTATTTT. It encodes CASSEGGGLGKDTQYF.

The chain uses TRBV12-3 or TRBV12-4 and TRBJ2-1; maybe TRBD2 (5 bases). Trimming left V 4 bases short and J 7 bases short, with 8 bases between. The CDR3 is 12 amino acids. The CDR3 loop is CASSSRANEQFF. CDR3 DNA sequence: TGTGCCAGCAGTTCGAGGGCGAATGAGCAGTTCTTC.

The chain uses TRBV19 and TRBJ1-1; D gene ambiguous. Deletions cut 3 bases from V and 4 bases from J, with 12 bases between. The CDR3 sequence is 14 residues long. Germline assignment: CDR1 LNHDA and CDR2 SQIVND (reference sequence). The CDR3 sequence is CASSIGRGSTEAFF. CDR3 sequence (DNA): TGTGCCAGTAGTATTGGGCGGGGTAGCACTGAAGCTTTCTTT. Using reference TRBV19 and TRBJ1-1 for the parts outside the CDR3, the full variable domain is DGGITQSPKYLFRKEGQNVTLSCEQNLNHDAMYWYRQDPGQGLRLIYYSQIVNDFQKGDIAEGYSVSREKKESFPLTVTSAQKNPTAFYLCASSIGRGSTEAFFGQGTRLTVV.

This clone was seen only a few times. The CDR3 DNA is TGTGCCTGGAGTGTACGAAGCTTCTATAATTCACCCCTCCACTTT. Translation gives CAWSVRSFYNSPLHF. The chain combines TRBV30 with TRBJ1-6; D remains ambiguous. Trimming took off 0 bases at V and 3 bases at J, with 9 bases between the two ends. The CDR3 totals 15 residues. Germline values: CDR1 GTSNPN, CDR2 SVGIG (reference sequence).

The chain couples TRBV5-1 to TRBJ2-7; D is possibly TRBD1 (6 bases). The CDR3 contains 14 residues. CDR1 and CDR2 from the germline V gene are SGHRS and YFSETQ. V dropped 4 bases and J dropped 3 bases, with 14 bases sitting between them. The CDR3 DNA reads TGCGCCAGCAGCATTGGGACAAACTACTACGAGCAGTACTTC. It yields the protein CASSIGTNYYEQYF.

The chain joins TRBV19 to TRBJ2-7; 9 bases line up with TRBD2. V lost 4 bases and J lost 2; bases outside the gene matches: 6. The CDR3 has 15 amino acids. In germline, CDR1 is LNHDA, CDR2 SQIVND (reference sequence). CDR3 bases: TGTGCCAGTAGTACCCAGCGGGGGGACGCCTACGAGCAGTACTTC. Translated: CASSTQRGDAYEQYF.

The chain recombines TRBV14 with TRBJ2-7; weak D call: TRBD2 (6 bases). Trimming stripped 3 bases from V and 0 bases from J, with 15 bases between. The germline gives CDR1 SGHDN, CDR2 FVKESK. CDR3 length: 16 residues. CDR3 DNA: TGTGCCAGCAGCCAGGAATACGGGACTGCCTCCTACGAGCAGTACTTC. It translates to CASSQEYGTASYEQYF. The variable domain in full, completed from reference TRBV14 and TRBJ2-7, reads EAGVTQFPSHSVIEKGQTVTLRCDPISGHDNLYWYRRVMGKEIKFLLHFVKESKQDESGMPNNRFLAERTGGTYSTLKVQPAELEDSGVYFCASSQEYGTASYEQYFGPGTRLTVT.

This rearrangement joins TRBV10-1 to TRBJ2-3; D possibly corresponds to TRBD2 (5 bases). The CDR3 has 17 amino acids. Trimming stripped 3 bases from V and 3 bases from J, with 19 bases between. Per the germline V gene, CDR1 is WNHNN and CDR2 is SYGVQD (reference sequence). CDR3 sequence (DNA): TGCGCCAGCAGTGATGGTGGACTTCCAGTCGGTACAGATACGCAGTATTTT. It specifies CASSDGGLPVGTDTQYF.

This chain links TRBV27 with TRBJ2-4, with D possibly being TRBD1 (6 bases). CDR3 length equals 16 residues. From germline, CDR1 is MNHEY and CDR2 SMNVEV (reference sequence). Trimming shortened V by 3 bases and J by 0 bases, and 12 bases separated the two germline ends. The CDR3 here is CASSLGQGLAKNIQYF. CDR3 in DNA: TGTGCCAGCAGTTTGGGACAAGGACTAGCCAAAAACATTCAGTACTTC.

As DNA, the CDR3 is TGCAGCGTGGACCTCGGGACAGACCCACCGAGGACCTTC. Translated: CSVDLGTDPPRTF. This chain uses TRBV29-1 with TRBJ1-2, with 7 bases aligning to TRBD1. This CDR3 region has 13 residues. The trim removed 6 bases at V and 14 bases at J, leaving 18 bases unmatched. In germline, CDR1 is SQVTM, CDR2 ANQGSEA.

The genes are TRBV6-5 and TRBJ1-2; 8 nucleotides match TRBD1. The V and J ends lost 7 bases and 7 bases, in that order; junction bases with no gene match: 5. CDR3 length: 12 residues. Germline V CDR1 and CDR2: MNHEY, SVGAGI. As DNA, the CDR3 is TGTGCCAGCACTCGAACAGGGGGTGGCTACACCTTC. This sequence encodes CASTRTGGGYTF.

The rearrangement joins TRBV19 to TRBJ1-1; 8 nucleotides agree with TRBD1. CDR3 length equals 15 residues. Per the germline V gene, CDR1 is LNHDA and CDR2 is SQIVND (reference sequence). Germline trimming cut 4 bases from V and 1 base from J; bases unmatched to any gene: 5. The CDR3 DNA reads TGTGCCAGTAGTAGGGCCGGACAGGGGAACACTGAAGCTTTCTTT. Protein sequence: CASSRAGQGNTEAFF. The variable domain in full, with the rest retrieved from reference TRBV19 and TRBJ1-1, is DGGITQSPKYLFRKEGQNVTLSCEQNLNHDAMYWYRQDPGQGLRLIYYSQIVNDFQKGDIAEGYSVSREKKESFPLTVTSAQKNPTAFYLCASSRAGQGNTEAFFGQGTRLTVV.

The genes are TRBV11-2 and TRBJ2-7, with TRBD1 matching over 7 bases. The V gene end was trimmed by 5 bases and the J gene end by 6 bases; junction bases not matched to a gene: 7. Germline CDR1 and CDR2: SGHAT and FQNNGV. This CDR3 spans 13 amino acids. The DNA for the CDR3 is TGTGCCAGCAGCCCCCAGGGGGTGCGCGAGCAGTACTTC. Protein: CASSPQGVREQYF.